This record covers a single TCR beta chain. Its specificity is not known. These data belong to a study of cytomegalovirus exposure and HLA in healthy donors. With 60 Vbeta and 13 Jbeta primers, the PCR was carried out. The repertoire was sequenced with immunoSEQ multiplex PCR; TCRdb's copy has only in-frame clones and lacks some. Counted here are roughly 77,000 clones, about three quarters occurring once; the ten biggest clones make up around 10%. The CDR3 runs 14 residues. The V segment lost 6 bases and the J segment 4 bases; nucleotides outside the gene matches: 8. Germline V gene lookup returns CDR1 SGHRS and CDR2 YFSETQ. Study findings and constraints: Sequence variants that were highly shared formed a cluster that was likely a sequencing artifact. A later analysis found TCR association rates differed by HLA locus, highest for DRB1 and lowest for HLA-C.

The genes are TRBV5-1 and TRBJ2-3, with TRBD1 matching 7 bases. The clonotype originates from a woman aged 40 to 50 in good health and CMV-seropositive. The sequenced sample consisted of PBMCs. The CDR3 loop is CASIPGGSSDTQYF. CDR3 nucleotides: TGCGCCAGCATTCCAGGGGGATCATCAGATACGCAGTATTTT.